The entry that follows covers one T cell receptor (beta chain) sequence. The antigen is unknown. Germline CDR1 is SQVTM and CDR2 is ANQGSEA. CDR3 size: 12 residues. The V end was cut by 7 bases, the J end by 6 bases, with 12 bases between. The source of the sample is a study of cytomegalovirus exposure and HLA in healthy donors. Amplification used 60 Vbeta primers and 13 Jbeta primers. Method: immunoSEQ multiplex PCR; TCRdb's copy keeps in-frame clones and lacks some. The sample's table shows some 48,000 clones. General study points: The study listed approximately 160 cytomegalovirus-associated TCR beta chains. In a later analysis, CMV-associated beta chains were mostly HLA-associated, it appeared.

This chain links TRBV29-1 with TRBJ2-2; D may be TRBD2 (5 bases). Sequencing was carried out using PBMCs. This receptor was identified in a middle-aged woman in good health and CMV-seronegative. The CDR3 DNA reads as TGCAGCGCACTTCAGGAGGCCGGGGAGCTGTTTTTT. This encodes CSALQEAGELFF.